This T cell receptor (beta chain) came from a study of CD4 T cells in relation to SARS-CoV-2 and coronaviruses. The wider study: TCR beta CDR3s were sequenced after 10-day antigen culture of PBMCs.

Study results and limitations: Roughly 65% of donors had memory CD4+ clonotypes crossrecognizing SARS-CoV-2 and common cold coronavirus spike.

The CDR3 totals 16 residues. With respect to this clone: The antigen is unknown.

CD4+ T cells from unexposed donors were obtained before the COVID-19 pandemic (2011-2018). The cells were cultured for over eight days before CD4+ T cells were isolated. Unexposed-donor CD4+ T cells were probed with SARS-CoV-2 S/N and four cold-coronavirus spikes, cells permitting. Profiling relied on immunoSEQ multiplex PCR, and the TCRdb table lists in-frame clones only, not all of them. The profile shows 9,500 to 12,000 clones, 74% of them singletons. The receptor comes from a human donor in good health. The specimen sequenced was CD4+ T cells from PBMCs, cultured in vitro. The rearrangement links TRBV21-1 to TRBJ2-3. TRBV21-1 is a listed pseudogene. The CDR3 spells CASSKALRKSTDTQYF. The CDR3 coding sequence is TGTGCCAGCAGCAAAGCGCTCCGGAAAAGCACAGATACGCAGTATTTT.